This TCR beta chain emerged from a study of T-cell memory formation after mild COVID-19. It was 5'RACE with constant-segment primers that produced the TCR alpha and TCR beta cDNA libraries, which carried sample barcodes and UMIs. Via MiXCR, TCRdb re-called the 5' RACE reads, giving one row per CDR3 protein. The sample includes under 450,000 distinct CDR3 sequences, 20% to 30% seen only once; the top ten take around 13%. V lost 0 bases to trimming and J lost 0 bases, with 14 bases between them. The CDR3 totals 17 residues. Germline V lookup: CDR1 MNHEY, CDR2 SVGEGT. Study-wide results and limits: There was no confirmation that second-wave clones peaking on day 37 were SARS-CoV-2 specific. Some clones that responded turned up in pre-infection memory, which suggests that cross-reactive memory joined in. CD4+ clones that contracted lay mainly in CM and EM; CD8+ ones lay in EMRA.

This clonotype has more than one count but fewer than ten. Its antigen is unknown. This clonotype originated in an adult woman who had mild COVID-19 (a few samples of this study predate the infection). Cell type and time point are not known. The sample taken for sequencing was PBMCs or a T cell subset sorted from them (not recorded which). The J gene is TRBJ1-1, the V gene TRBV6-2 or TRBV6-3; D uncertain. CDR3 loop: CASSYSKRHPLNTEAFF. CDR3 DNA: TGTGCCAGCAGTTACTCGAAGCGACACCCCTTGAACACTGAAGCTTTCTTT.